Listed below are T cell receptor beta chains from one sample, sequenced in a study of T cell repertoires in cytomegalovirus infection. TCRdb reprocessed the reads with MiXCR, giving one entry per CDR3 protein. The sample consists of fewer than 350,000 distinct CDR3 sequences, 9.5% of them appearing once. The source material was PBMCs. The receptors were gathered from a human donor in good health (CMV status not recorded). Some clones in this sample may be carry-over from other donors' samples. The CDR3 runs from the conserved cysteine through the conserved F or W. Fields, in order: V gene, D gene, clone size, J gene, CDR3 protein, CDR3 DNA. The D gene is left open where the match is weak. Clone size is not always given. Where it is, it says once, few, many or a class for expanded clones.

v_gene: TRBV25-1; d_gene: -; abundance: -; j_gene: TRBJ2-7; CDR3aa: CASSEYRREGSLEQYF; CDR3nt: TGTGCCAGCAGTGAATATCGGCGGGAAGGCTCCCTCGAGCAGTACTTC
v_gene: TRBV7-2; d_gene: -; abundance: -; j_gene: TRBJ2-7; CDR3aa: CASSLRDLYEQYF; CDR3nt: TGTGCCAGCAGCCTGCGCGACCTCTACGAGCAGTACTTC
v_gene: TRBV7-8; d_gene: -; abundance: -; j_gene: TRBJ2-2; CDR3aa: CASSLVGNRVGTGELFF; CDR3nt: TGTGCCAGCAGCTTAGTTGGGAACAGGGTGGGCACCGGGGAGCTGTTTTTT
v_gene: TRBV6-5; d_gene: -; abundance: many; j_gene: TRBJ1-5; CDR3aa: CASSNRQDSNQPQHF; CDR3nt: TGTGCCAGCAGTAACAGACAGGATAGCAATCAGCCCCAGCATTTT
v_gene: TRBV7-9; d_gene: -; abundance: many; j_gene: TRBJ1-1; CDR3aa: CASSRGGLTGTEAFF; CDR3nt: TGTGCCAGCAGCCGGGGGGGGTTGACTGGGACTGAAGCTTTCTTT
v_gene: TRBV12-3/TRBV12-4; d_gene: -; abundance: -; j_gene: TRBJ1-1; CDR3aa: CASSFSWDTEAFF; CDR3nt: TGTGCCAGCAGTTTTTCCTGGGACACTGAAGCTTTCTTT
v_gene: TRBV7-8; d_gene: TRBD1; abundance: -; j_gene: TRBJ1-4; CDR3aa: CASSLRRGQIGEKLFF; CDR3nt: TGTGCCAGCAGTTTACGTCGGGGACAGATCGGCGAAAAACTGTTTTTT
v_gene: TRBV6-2/TRBV6-3; d_gene: -; abundance: few; j_gene: TRBJ1-4; CDR3aa: CASSYSSGGIGEKLFF; CDR3nt: TGTGCCAGCAGTTACTCATCAGGCGGGATTGGTGAAAAACTGTTTTTT
v_gene: TRBV12-3/TRBV12-4; d_gene: -; abundance: many; j_gene: TRBJ2-7; CDR3aa: CASSLGLSYEQYF; CDR3nt: TGTGCCAGCAGTCTCGGCCTCTCCTACGAGCAGTACTTC
v_gene: TRBV7-6; d_gene: -; abundance: many; j_gene: TRBJ2-1; CDR3aa: CASSLAVGSSYNEQFF; CDR3nt: TGTGCCAGCAGCTTAGCGGTAGGGAGCTCCTACAATGAGCAGTTCTTC
v_gene: TRBV7-2; d_gene: -; abundance: -; j_gene: TRBJ2-1; CDR3aa: CASSLRGGREIADEQFF; CDR3nt: TGTGCCAGCAGCTTAAGGGGGGGTCGGGAGATTGCGGATGAGCAGTTCTTC
v_gene: TRBV7-2; d_gene: -; abundance: many; j_gene: TRBJ2-1; CDR3aa: CASSFGVSSYNEQFF; CDR3nt: TGTGCCAGCAGTTTCGGCGTTAGCTCCTACAATGAGCAGTTCTTC
v_gene: TRBV7-2; d_gene: -; abundance: -; j_gene: TRBJ2-7; CDR3aa: CASSLSALSTYEQYF; CDR3nt: TGTGCCAGCAGCCTTAGCGCGCTCAGTACCTACGAGCAGTACTTC
v_gene: TRBV7-2; d_gene: -; abundance: many; j_gene: TRBJ1-2; CDR3aa: CASSPGVGYTF; CDR3nt: TGTGCCAGCAGCCCCGGGGTCGGCTACACCTTC
v_gene: TRBV7-9; d_gene: -; abundance: few; j_gene: TRBJ2-1; CDR3aa: CAGRGGPQGPNEQFF; CDR3nt: TGTGCCGGTAGGGGGGGCCCCCAGGGGCCCAATGAGCAGTTCTTC
v_gene: TRBV7-2; d_gene: TRBD2; abundance: many; j_gene: TRBJ2-3; CDR3aa: CASSQTRRSRGGRLSTDTQYF; CDR3nt: TGTGCCAGCAGCCAGACACGGCGTTCGCGGGGGGGCCGGTTGAGCACAGATACGCAGTATTTT
v_gene: TRBV7-2; d_gene: -; abundance: many; j_gene: TRBJ2-7; CDR3aa: CASSFSGPQYEQYF; CDR3nt: TGTGCCAGCAGCTTTTCTGGTCCGCAATACGAGCAGTACTTC
v_gene: TRBV7-2; d_gene: TRBD1; abundance: many; j_gene: TRBJ1-2; CDR3aa: CASRRQGSALGGYTF; CDR3nt: TGTGCCAGCAGACGACAGGGGTCGGCACTGGGTGGCTACACCTTC
v_gene: TRBV7-3; d_gene: -; abundance: many; j_gene: TRBJ1-1; CDR3aa: CASSFGEYTEAFF; CDR3nt: TGTGCCAGCAGCTTTGGTGAATACACTGAAGCTTTCTTT
v_gene: TRBV20-1; d_gene: -; abundance: few; j_gene: TRBJ2-1; CDR3aa: CSARPARDEFF; CDR3nt: TGCAGTGCTAGACCAGCGCGCGACGAGTTCTTC
v_gene: TRBV7-2; d_gene: TRBD2; abundance: many; j_gene: TRBJ2-1; CDR3aa: CASSLSIGGTHNEQFF; CDR3nt: TGTGCCAGCAGCTTATCGATCGGGGGGACTCACAATGAGCAGTTCTTC
v_gene: TRBV12-3/TRBV12-4; d_gene: -; abundance: many; j_gene: TRBJ2-4; CDR3aa: CASSLTGSEDIQYF; CDR3nt: TGTGCCAGCAGTTTGACGGGGAGCGAAGACATTCAGTACTTC
v_gene: TRBV19; d_gene: -; abundance: many; j_gene: TRBJ2-4; CDR3aa: CASSPGALLAKNIQYF; CDR3nt: TGTGCCAGTAGTCCAGGGGCCCTCCTGGCCAAAAACATTCAGTACTTC
v_gene: TRBV7-2; d_gene: TRBD2; abundance: many; j_gene: TRBJ2-5; CDR3aa: CASSASGGGETQYF; CDR3nt: TGTGCCAGCAGCGCAAGCGGGGGGGGAGAGACCCAGTACTTC
v_gene: TRBV7-2; d_gene: -; abundance: few; j_gene: TRBJ2-7; CDR3aa: CASSSNRGSSYEQYF; CDR3nt: TGTGCCAGCAGCTCCAACCGGGGAAGCTCCTACGAGCAGTACTTC
v_gene: TRBV4-1; d_gene: -; abundance: -; j_gene: TRBJ1-1; CDR3aa: CASSPILGGRGNMNTEAFF; CDR3nt: TGCGCCAGCAGCCCAATTCTTGGGGGCAGGGGCAACATGAACACTGAAGCTTTCTTT
v_gene: TRBV11-1; d_gene: -; abundance: many; j_gene: TRBJ2-1; CDR3aa: CASSLELTGTYNEQFF; CDR3nt: TGTGCCAGCAGCTTAGAGCTGACTGGAACTTACAATGAGCAGTTCTTC
v_gene: TRBV7-9; d_gene: -; abundance: -; j_gene: TRBJ2-1; CDR3aa: CASSLALEQFF; CDR3nt: TGTGCCAGCAGCTTAGCCCTAGAGCAGTTCTTC
v_gene: TRBV12-3/TRBV12-4; d_gene: TRBD1; abundance: -; j_gene: TRBJ1-1; CDR3aa: CASSRQGVMEAFF; CDR3nt: TGTGCCAGCAGTAGACAGGGGGTGATGGAAGCTTTCTTT
v_gene: TRBV25-1; d_gene: -; abundance: -; j_gene: TRBJ2-1; CDR3aa: CASSEYRGLGEQFF; CDR3nt: TGTGCCAGCAGTGAATATAGGGGGTTAGGTGAGCAGTTCTTC
v_gene: TRBV7-2; d_gene: TRBD2; abundance: few; j_gene: TRBJ2-1; CDR3aa: CASSQHSGGQSYNEQFF; CDR3nt: TGTGCCAGCAGCCAACACAGCGGGGGGCAATCCTACAATGAGCAGTTCTTC
v_gene: TRBV7-2; d_gene: TRBD2; abundance: many; j_gene: TRBJ2-1; CDR3aa: CASSLVAGAYNEQFF; CDR3nt: TGTGCCAGCAGCTTAGTGGCGGGAGCCTACAATGAGCAGTTCTTC
v_gene: TRBV7-2; d_gene: -; abundance: many; j_gene: TRBJ2-1; CDR3aa: CASSFGSQASYNEQFF; CDR3nt: TGTGCCAGCAGCTTCGGGTCTCAAGCCTCCTACAATGAGCAGTTCTTC
v_gene: TRBV12-3/TRBV12-4; d_gene: -; abundance: few; j_gene: TRBJ2-7; CDR3aa: CASSFESGDEQYF; CDR3nt: TGTGCCAGCAGTTTCGAGTCGGGGGACGAGCAGTACTTC
v_gene: TRBV20-1; d_gene: -; abundance: -; j_gene: TRBJ2-3; CDR3aa: CSARSQGDTQYF; CDR3nt: TGCAGTGCTAGATCCCAAGGGGATACGCAGTATTTT
v_gene: TRBV7-8; d_gene: -; abundance: many; j_gene: TRBJ2-3; CDR3aa: CASSLARRADTQYF; CDR3nt: TGTGCCAGCAGCTTAGCGAGGAGGGCAGATACGCAGTATTTT
v_gene: TRBV7-2; d_gene: -; abundance: -; j_gene: TRBJ1-2; CDR3aa: CASSFFGGRDYGYTF; CDR3nt: TGTGCCAGCAGCTTCTTCGGGGGGCGGGACTATGGCTACACCTTC
v_gene: TRBV7-9; d_gene: TRBD1; abundance: many; j_gene: TRBJ2-5; CDR3aa: CASSLAGGETQYF; CDR3nt: TGTGCCAGCAGCTTAGCAGGGGGCGAGACCCAGTACTTC
v_gene: TRBV7-7; d_gene: TRBD2; abundance: once; j_gene: TRBJ2-1; CDR3aa: CASSAVGTNNEQFF; CDR3nt: TGTGCCAGCAGCGCCGTCGGGACTAACAATGAGCAGTTCTTC
v_gene: TRBV28; d_gene: -; abundance: many; j_gene: TRBJ2-2; CDR3aa: CASSSSGAGPGELFF; CDR3nt: TGTGCCAGCAGTTCCAGTGGGGCGGGTCCCGGGGAGCTGTTTTTT
v_gene: TRBV12-3/TRBV12-4; d_gene: -; abundance: many; j_gene: TRBJ2-1; CDR3aa: CASSLAERQFF; CDR3nt: TGTGCCAGCAGTTTGGCAGAAAGGCAGTTCTTC
v_gene: TRBV20-1; d_gene: -; abundance: many; j_gene: TRBJ2-5; CDR3aa: CSARSPGRLQETQYF; CDR3nt: TGCAGTGCTAGATCACCGGGACGACTCCAAGAGACCCAGTACTTC
v_gene: TRBV6-2/TRBV6-3; d_gene: -; abundance: -; j_gene: TRBJ2-5; CDR3aa: CASSYSVRQQRQETQYF; CDR3nt: TGTGCCAGCAGTTACTCGGTCCGACAACAGCGGCAAGAGACCCAGTACTTC
v_gene: TRBV7-8; d_gene: -; abundance: many; j_gene: TRBJ1-1; CDR3aa: CASSRGPDRGAFF; CDR3nt: TGTGCCAGCAGCCGCGGACCGGACCGGGGAGCTTTCTTT
v_gene: TRBV20-1; d_gene: TRBD1; abundance: few; j_gene: TRBJ1-3; CDR3aa: CSARSGTGNLFF; CDR3nt: TGCAGTGCTAGGTCTGGGACAGGGAATTTGTTCTTT
v_gene: TRBV4-3; d_gene: -; abundance: few; j_gene: TRBJ2-5; CDR3aa: CASSQGWRGTEETQYF; CDR3nt: TGCGCCAGCAGCCAAGGATGGCGGGGGACAGAAGAGACCCAGTACTTC
v_gene: TRBV20-1; d_gene: TRBD2; abundance: -; j_gene: TRBJ2-1; CDR3aa: CSPRLLAGGPVLYNEQFF; CDR3nt: TGCAGTCCCCGCCTACTAGCGGGAGGGCCGGTCCTGTACAATGAGCAGTTCTTC
v_gene: TRBV5-5; d_gene: -; abundance: -; j_gene: TRBJ2-3; CDR3aa: CASSASGHPTDTQYF; CDR3nt: TGTGCCAGCAGCGCCAGTGGCCACCCCACAGATACGCAGTATTTT
v_gene: TRBV28; d_gene: TRBD2; abundance: few; j_gene: TRBJ2-7; CDR3aa: CASLAGSSSYEQYF; CDR3nt: TGTGCCAGCTTAGCGGGGTCGAGCTCCTACGAGCAGTACTTC
v_gene: TRBV11-2; d_gene: TRBD2; abundance: many; j_gene: TRBJ2-7; CDR3aa: CASSSRLAGYSYEQYF; CDR3nt: TGTGCCAGCAGCTCCCGACTAGCGGGTTACTCCTACGAGCAGTACTTC
v_gene: TRBV28; d_gene: TRBD2; abundance: many; j_gene: TRBJ2-2; CDR3aa: CASSFNSRTGTSGRAFGELFF; CDR3nt: TGTGCCAGCAGTTTCAATTCACGGACCGGGACTAGCGGGAGGGCCTTCGGGGAGCTGTTTTTT